The subject of this entry is one T cell receptor (beta chain). Its antigen remains undetermined. Nothing much larger sits one base from this clone, and base qualities are not available. Library prep was done by the immunoSEQ multiplex PCR assay. For the multiplex PCR, a mixture combining 60 forward primers for TCR Vbeta segments and 13 reverse primers for TCR Jbeta segments was used. The CDR3 region of rearranged TCR beta genes was amplified from genomic DNA by a multiplex PCR assay. On the Illumina HiSeq System, the amplified TCR beta libraries were sequenced as 87-base-pair reads. From the authors' description of their analysis: A later analysis tallied 70 million to 100 million unique TCR beta chains across the approximately 670 repertoires, and around 10 million of those chains were shared by two or more donors. A nearest-neighbor algorithm error-corrected the raw reads and collapsed the reads into unique sequences, merging closely related sequences to remove PCR and sequencing errors. CDR3 sequences were aligned to IMGT reference sequences to assign V, D and J gene segments. For a sequence to be retained, a match of at least six nucleotides was required to both a V gene segment and a J gene segment. A rearrangement counted as productive if the CDR3 had no stop codons and remained in frame with V and J, and every other rearrangement counted as non-productive. Following IMGT convention, CDR3 was defined as the stretch from the second conserved V-encoded cysteine to the conserved J-encoded phenylalanine. In an earlier analysis of around 540 of the donors, sequences lacking an unambiguous match to a single V gene segment were excluded. In an earlier analysis of 587 of the donors, V segments were called functional above 56.7% productive rearrangements and were called segregating when the between-donor standard deviation exceeded 5%. A statistical classification framework was built to diagnose cytomegalovirus status from the catalog of TCR beta chain sequences. A later analysis assigned V and J genes by comparing TCR nucleotide sequences with IMGT/GENE-DB human TR gene sequences. A later analysis assigned CDR3 sequences and most-parsimonious VDJ recombination scenarios with the TCRdist pipeline. In a later analysis, every TCR beta chain was defined by the combination of its CDR3 amino acid sequence and its V-gene family, and reads without a unique V-gene family were dropped. As a way to deal with suspected cross-contamination and a sequencing artifact, a later analysis dropped 640 or so nucleotide sequences that were highly shared and had low generation probability. In a later analysis, a clonal expansion index for each public chain was calculated from normalized within-repertoire ranks of inferred template counts. In a later analysis, generation probabilities were computed with a VDJ recombination model fitted to out-of-frame rearrangements, and the resulting probabilities were checked against IGoR. In a later analysis, TCR-TCR, TCR-HLA and TCR-CMV co-occurrence was scored with hypergeometric tests, and a repertoire-size bias correction was applied to TCR pairs. To estimate false discovery rates, a later analysis permuted the HLA or CMV assignments 20 times. In a later analysis, co-occurring TCRs were grouped using DBSCAN, with TCRdist sequence similarity added in when clustering inside HLA-allele-positive subsets. Co-occurrence clustering excluded repertoires with fewer than 30,000 or more than 120,000 public chains, plus five with anomalous nucleotide sharing. Imported from immuneACCESS, the table was reduced by TCRdb to in-frame sequences with V and J called. These copies leave out some clones; in studies compared against another copy, an unresolved V gene accounts for under half, and the cause of the remainder is not known. D and trimming were read from the DNA, whereas the V and J calls and clone size are those reported in that table. The sample table contains around 120,000 clones; only one count was recorded for over 60% of them. Jointly, the top ten make up less than 3% of the sample.

Looking up the germline V gene yields CDR1 SGHVS and CDR2 FNYEAQ. V is clipped by 1 base and J by 2 bases, and the sequence between their germline boundaries is 18 bases long. The CDR3 goes from the cysteine to the phenylalanine over 17 residues. Solely the CDR3 DNA is kept, with 51 bases framed from the first base. The cohort consisted of 650 to 850 healthy bone marrow donors. At the time of sampling, every cohort member was nominally healthy, though immune exposures that went unrecorded were likely present. The donor was CMV seropositive and belonged to the group of 250 to 300 seropositive cohort members. Every donor gave a peripheral blood sample, and the peripheral blood mononuclear cells from that sample were used for TCR beta sequencing. The Qiagen DNeasy Blood Extraction Kit was used to extract genomic DNA from the blood cell samples. The data are from a study of cytomegalovirus exposure and HLA in healthy donors (dated by TCRdb to the late 2010s). Some background on the complete study: In an earlier analysis of fewer than 750 of the donors, 276 Gb of sequence data and roughly 100 million unique TCR beta sequences from 150 million to 200 million T cells were reported. Both class I and class II loci were covered by HLA typing, at four-digit resolution. All discovery cohort repertoires had been generated using a single sequencing platform. The study aimed to test whether signatures of past pathogen exposure could be identified by cataloging public T cell receptors. Among the roughly 400 genotyped donors, around 81% belonged to the genetic ancestry cluster associated with self-reported Caucasian donors. In the later analysis, no new phenotypic data were used to find candidate immune exposures; instead, reliance was placed on TCR beta sequences and their occurrence across donors. An early release that covered about 600 HLA-typed donors contained approximately 320 gigabases of sequencing data and roughly 84 million unique TCR sequences. Donor age, sex, ethnicity and CMV serostatus were compiled together with the repertoire data. A later analysis re-analyzed previously published TCR beta repertoires from roughly 600 donors and added high-resolution HLA genotyping to study TCR occurrence patterns. The study profiled the T cell repertoires of 500 to 800 subjects by immunosequencing and related them to cytomegalovirus serostatus. Genome-wide SNP genotypes for about 65% of the 666 donors were used in a later genetic analysis, which treated that subset as a discovery cohort. Besides the first cohort of around 670 subjects, a separate validation cohort made up of over 95 different subjects was used. On average, roughly 250,000 unique TCR beta nucleotide sequences were sequenced per donor among 300 to 500 genotyped donors of the cohort, with around 19% of those sequences being non-productive. Because of strong linkage in the cohort, roughly five DR-DQ haplotypes were treated as single units for association and clustering. The number of typed donors differed by locus: about 629-630 for A, B, C, DRB1 and DQB1; some 500 for DQA1; approximately 600 for DPA1; and around 450 for DPB1. In an earlier analysis of a few hundred of the donors, high-throughput TCR beta sequencing was used to judge whether each TCR beta V gene segment behaved as functional or pseudogenic. High-throughput TCR immunosequencing, statistical association of individual TCRs with disease status, and machine learning were combined to predict cytomegalovirus infection status.

General study outcomes and caveats: In a later genetic analysis, a missense DCLRE1C variant was associated with V-gene and J-gene trimming of TCR beta chains, and the association was replicated in an independent cohort. In a later genetic analysis, fewer N-insertions in productive TCRs were reported among donors in an Asian-associated ancestry cluster than the 666-donor mean. An earlier analysis of roughly 570 of the donors showed that most TCR beta V segments appeared in productive rearrangements either about 87% or about 30% of the time, which broadly matched IMGT annotations. According to the authors, the approach could potentially be generalized to other disease states and immunological phenotypes. Seventeen rarely observed V segments, including chromosome 9 orphons, were excluded from the earlier analysis of some 590 of the donors because counts were too low. Only TCR beta chains were sequenced in this cohort, and the absence of alpha or paired-chain data limited detectable features. Specific HLA alleles were associated with roughly 16,000 TCR beta sequences at a false discovery rate of 0.05 in a later analysis. A later analysis found that TCR association rates varied across HLA loci, with DRB1 alleles showing the most associated TCRs and HLA-C alleles the fewest. The presence/absence analyses assumed that sequencing depth was roughly uniform across donors, and that assumption may not be true. A later analysis found that HLA-associated TCR beta chains were more clonally expanded and had lower generation probabilities than equally common non-associated chains. Assigning TCR associations to individual alleles was difficult when HLA alleles, especially DR and DQ, strongly co-occurred. Most CMV-associated TCR beta chains appeared to be HLA-restricted in a later analysis, and the HLA associations seemed to be driven largely by CMV exposure. Linkage disequilibrium might explain the correlated functional status among segregating V segments, but an unknown experimental factor could not be excluded. The classifier was reported to diagnose cytomegalovirus status with high specificity and sensitivity in both the original and validation cohorts. Most TCR sequences were seen in very few donors, while some public TCRs were found in many individuals. In the study, about 150 TCR beta chains were listed as associated with cytomegalovirus. In a later analysis, several top co-occurrence clusters were reported to appear linked to parvovirus B19, influenza, CMV and Epstein-Barr virus. A group of highly shared sequence variants was considered likely to be a technical artifact of the sequencing pipeline. The only immune exposure information available for the cohort was CMV serostatus. Because HLA typing was missing for some donors at each locus, association tests included only the typed subset. In vitro tests confirmed that three of the cytomegalovirus-associated TCR beta chains recognize cytomegalovirus antigens. The 87-base-pair reads could not distinguish some IMGT-functional V segments, including TRBV6-2 and TRBV6-3, so those segments were excluded. A further reported finding was that TCR beta sequences accurately predicted the HLA-A and HLA-B alleles for most subjects in the first cohort.

The chain was built from TRBV7-6 and TRBJ2-7; the D gene is perhaps TRBD1, from 6 matching bases. Input material: PBMCs. This clonotype originated in a woman in her thirties or forties in good health and CMV-seropositive. The CDR3 region reads CASSLGSIQGTTYEQYF. The nucleotide sequence reads as follows: TGTGCCAGCAGCTTAGGAAGCATACAGGGCACAACCTACGAGCAGTACTTC.